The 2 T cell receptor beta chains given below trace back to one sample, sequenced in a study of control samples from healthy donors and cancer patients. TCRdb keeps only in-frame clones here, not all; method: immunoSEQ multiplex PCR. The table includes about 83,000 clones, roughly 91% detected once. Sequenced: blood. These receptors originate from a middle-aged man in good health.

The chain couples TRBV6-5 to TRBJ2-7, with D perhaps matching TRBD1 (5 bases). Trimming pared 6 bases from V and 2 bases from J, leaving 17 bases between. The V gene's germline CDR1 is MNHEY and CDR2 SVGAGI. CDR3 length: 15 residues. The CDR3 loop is CASSTRGRTTYEQYF. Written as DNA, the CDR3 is TGTGCCAGCAGCACAAGAGGACGGACAACCTACGAGCAGTACTTC.

The CDR3 region has the DNA TGTGCCACCTCGGACAGGGGCCACGAGCAGTACTTC. This gives the protein CATSDRGHEQYF. The gene calls are TRBV24-1 and TRBJ2-7, with 9 bases identical to TRBD1. Per germline, CDR1 KGHDR and CDR2 SFDVKD. Losses at the gene ends were 9 bases for V and 5 bases for J; bases not matched to a gene: 4. This CDR3 region has 12 residues.